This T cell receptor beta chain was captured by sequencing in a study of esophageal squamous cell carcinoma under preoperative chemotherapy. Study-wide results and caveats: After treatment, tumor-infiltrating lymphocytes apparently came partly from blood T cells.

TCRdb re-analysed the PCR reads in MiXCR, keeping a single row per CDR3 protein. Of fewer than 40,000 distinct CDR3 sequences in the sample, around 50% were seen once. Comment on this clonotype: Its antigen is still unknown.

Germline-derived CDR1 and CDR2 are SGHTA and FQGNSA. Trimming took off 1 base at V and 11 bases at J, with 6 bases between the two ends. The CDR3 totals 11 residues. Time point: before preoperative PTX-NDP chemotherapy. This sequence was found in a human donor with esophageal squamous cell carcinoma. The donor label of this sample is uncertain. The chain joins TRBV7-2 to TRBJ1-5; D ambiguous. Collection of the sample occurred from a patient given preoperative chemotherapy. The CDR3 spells CASSLGGTQHF. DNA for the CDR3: TGTGCCAGCAGCTTAGGAGGAACCCAGCATTTT.